The 23 T cell receptor beta chains in this list originate from one sample, sequenced in a study of CD8 T cells in ankylosing spondylitis. Their antigens are not known. TCRdb reanalysed the 5' RACE reads using MiXCR and keeps one entry per CDR3 protein. The sample lists hundreds of thousands of distinct CDR3 sequences; 20% to 30% were seen once. Study-wide points: One TCR beta motif, made up of roughly 8 highly homologous variants, appeared characteristic of ankylosing spondylitis blood.

Source material: blood, either unsorted or a sorted T cell fraction (not recorded which). These receptor sequences come from a male donor with ankylosing spondylitis.

V gene TRBV7-2 combines with J gene TRBJ2-7; perhaps TRBD1 as D (5 bases). The CDR3 has 14 amino acids. V gave up 2 bases and J gave up 3 bases, with 11 bases separating them. Germline CDR1 is SGHTA and CDR2 is FQGNSA. In nucleotides, the CDR3 is TGTGCCAGCAGCTTAACTGTTCAGGGCTACGAGCAGTACTTC. It specifies CASSLTVQGYEQYF.

The CDR3 reads CSARRPTLNTEAFF. The CDR3 coding sequence is TGCAGTGCTAGACGGCCGACACTGAACACTGAAGCTTTCTTT. V gene TRBV20-1 combines with J gene TRBJ1-1, with D hard to call. The germline gives CDR1 DFQATT, CDR2 SNEGSKA (reference sequence). Trimming removed 2 bases from V and 0 bases from J, with 10 bases in between. The CDR3 runs 14 residues.

Only a few counts were recorded for this clonotype. J is TRBJ2-1 and V is TRBV12-3 or TRBV12-4; no clear D. V lost 5 bases to trimming and J lost 4 bases, with 9 bases between them. The CDR3 totals 13 residues. This CDR3 reads CASSPNTYNEQFF. As DNA, the CDR3 is TGTGCCAGCAGTCCGAACACGTACAATGAGCAGTTCTTC.

The chain uses TRBV20-1 and TRBJ2-1, with 9 positions matching TRBD1. The CDR3 covers 12 residues. V trimming: 8 bases; J trimming: 6 bases; junction bases outside the gene matches: 5. Germline assignment: CDR1 DFQATT and CDR2 SNEGSKA (reference sequence). CDR3 in DNA: TGCAGTCCACAGGGGGCGGTCAATGAGCAGTTCTTC. Translation gives CSPQGAVNEQFF.

This clonotype appeared a few times. The chain carries TRBV18 and TRBJ2-7, with a weak D call TRBD2 (6 bases). Germline CDR1 KGHSH, CDR2 LQKENI. This CDR3 comprises 13 residues. V was shortened by 4 bases and J by 3 bases, with 10 bases between the two germline ends. CDR3: CASSLLASYEQYF. Here the CDR3 DNA reads TGTGCCAGCTCACTCCTAGCGAGCTACGAGCAGTACTTC. Together with reference TRBV18 and TRBJ2-7, the CDR3 gives the full variable domain: NAGVMQNPRHLVRRRGQEARLRCSPMKGHSHVYWYRQLPEEGLKFMVYLQKENIIDESGMPKERFSAEFPKEGPSILRIQQVVRGDSAAYFCASSLLASYEQYFGPGTRLTVT.

This clonotype has just a few counts. V gene TRBV12-3 or TRBV12-4 combines with J gene TRBJ2-7; TRBD1 might be the D (6 bases). This CDR3 has 12 residues. The V and J ends lost 7 bases and 5 bases respectively, with 12 bases between them. The DNA of the CDR3 is TGTGCCAGCACAACAGGGATGGACGAGCAGTACGTC. Translating it yields CASTTGMDEQYV.

This clonotype occurred many times. The J gene is TRBJ2-2, the V gene TRBV5-1, with D hard to call. CDR1 SGHRS and CDR2 YFSETQ come from the germline V gene. The CDR3 contains 14 residues. V lost 3 bases, J lost 6 bases, and 12 bases lay in between. The CDR3 DNA reads TGCGCCAGCAGCTCTATCTTAACGGCCGGGGAGCTGTTTTTT. This gives the protein CASSSILTAGELFF.

This clonotype was picked up a small number of times. The chain has TRBV4-2 and TRBJ2-1; weak D call: TRBD2 (7 bases). Trimming left V 6 bases short and J 8 bases short, with 17 bases between. CDR3 length: 14 residues. The germline V gene has CDR1 LGHNA and CDR2 YNFKEQ. CDR3 residues: CASSPMGGGHEQFF. CDR3 nucleotide sequence: TGTGCCAGCAGTCCGATGGGAGGGGGTCATGAGCAGTTCTTC.

This clonotype was seen more than once but under ten times. This chain joins TRBV2 and TRBJ2-7; D remains unclear. The CDR3 is 11 residues long. The V and J ends lost 7 bases and 3 bases respectively, with 7 bases between them. Germline CDR1 and CDR2: SNHLY and FYNNEI. CDR3 in amino acids: CASTSHYEQYV. The DNA for the CDR3 is TGTGCCAGCACCTCGCACTACGAGCAGTACGTC.

This clonotype was seen more than once but under ten times. The genes are TRBV5-1 and TRBJ2-3; D unresolved. The germline gives CDR1 SGHRS, CDR2 YFSETQ. CDR3 length equals 11 residues. V lost 5 bases, J lost 5 bases, and 6 bases lay in between. CDR3: CASRSGDTQYF. The CDR3 bases are TGCGCCAGCAGGAGTGGAGATACGCAGTATTTT.

This clonotype has a single count. The chain carries TRBV6-2 or TRBV6-3 and TRBJ1-6; 7 bases match TRBD1. The CDR3 spans 15 residues. Germline CDR1 MNHEY, CDR2 SVGEGT. With V trimmed by 4 bases and J by 8 bases, 8 bases remained unmatched. The CDR3 sequence is CASSSPDRRYSPLHF. The CDR3 bases are TGTGCCAGCAGTTCTCCGGACAGGCGCTATTCACCCCTCCACTTT.

The chain carries TRBV30 and TRBJ1-6, with D uncertain. The CDR3 consists of 14 residues. Germline V lookup: CDR1 GTSNPN, CDR2 SVGIG (reference sequence). Trimming took off 2 bases at V and 10 bases at J, with 15 bases between the two ends. CDR3 loop: CAWSKEFRDSPLHF. In nucleotides, the CDR3 is TGTGCCTGGAGTAAGGAGTTCCGCGACTCACCCCTCCACTTT.

The V and J genes are TRBV7-9 and TRBJ2-5, with 7 bases lining up with TRBD1. The CDR3 totals 15 residues. Looked up from germline, CDR1 is SEHNR and CDR2 is FQNEAQ (reference sequence). The J segment lost 5 bases and the V segment lost 6 bases, leaving 12 bases of the junction unmatched. The CDR3 reads CASSYGTAGWETQYF. In nucleotides, the CDR3 is TGTGCCAGCAGTTATGGGACAGCAGGGTGGGAGACCCAGTACTTC.

This sequence joins TRBV18 and TRBJ2-5, with 9 bases aligning to TRBD2. Unmatched junction bases numbered 3, after V lost 5 bases and J lost 5 bases. This CDR3 is 13 amino acids long. Germline assignment: CDR1 KGHSH and CDR2 LQKENI. The CDR3 is CASSGTSMETQYF. CDR3 sequence (DNA): TGTGCCAGCTCAGGGACTAGCATGGAGACCCAGTACTTC. The variable domain in full, completed from reference TRBV18 and TRBJ2-5, reads NAGVMQNPRHLVRRRGQEARLRCSPMKGHSHVYWYRQLPEEGLKFMVYLQKENIIDESGMPKERFSAEFPKEGPSILRIQQVVRGDSAAYFCASSGTSMETQYFGPGTRLLVL.

This clonotype was counted only a few times. CDR3 sequence: CSARDRWRTAYNEQFF. The CDR3 region has the DNA TGCAGTGCTAGAGATCGTTGGAGAACCGCCTACAATGAGCAGTTCTTC. The genes are TRBV20-1 and TRBJ2-1; D unresolved. In germline, CDR1 is DFQATT, CDR2 SNEGSKA (reference sequence). This CDR3 region has 16 residues. V gave up 0 bases and J gave up 2 bases, with 14 bases separating them.

CDR3 nucleotides: TGTGCCAGCAGCCGGGCCGGGACTAGCGGGAAAAATGAGCAGTTCTTC. Encoded protein: CASSRAGTSGKNEQFF. The rearrangement links TRBV4-2 to TRBJ2-1, with 13 bases that match TRBD2. Germline V gene lookup returns CDR1 LGHNA and CDR2 YNFKEQ. This CDR3 contains 16 residues. Germline trimming cut 4 bases from V and 7 bases from J; bases unmatched to any gene: 7.

This chain joins TRBV28 and TRBJ2-3; 10 bases line up with TRBD2. CDR1 and CDR2 from the germline V gene are MDHEN and SYDVKM. After removal of 5 bases from V and 8 bases from J, the junction contained 7 bases not matched to a gene. This CDR3 has 14 amino acids. The CDR3 DNA reads as TGTGCCAGCAGTGCCCTTCTAGCGGGGGTTACGCAGTATTTT. It specifies CASSALLAGVTQYF.

This clonotype was recorded a few times. This sequence joins TRBV18 and TRBJ1-2, with D unresolved. This CDR3 spans 14 amino acids. Germline assignment: CDR1 KGHSH and CDR2 LQKENI. V was cut by 0 bases and J by 1 base, with 6 bases left in between. CDR3 region: CASSPPLVNYGYTF. CDR3 coding DNA: TGTGCCAGCTCACCACCTCTCGTTAACTATGGCTACACCTTC.

This chain connects TRBV12-3 or TRBV12-4 to TRBJ2-7; D is possibly TRBD2 (7 bases). The V end lost 8 bases, the J end lost 2 bases, and 16 bases lay between the germline ends. The CDR3 contains 14 residues. This chain's CDR3 is CASSPRGGPYEQYF. CDR3 sequence (DNA): TGTGCCAGCTCCCCCAGGGGAGGGCCCTACGAGCAGTACTTC.

CDR3 protein: CASSLDYSSTEAFF. Written as DNA, the CDR3 is TGCGCCAGCAGCTTGGACTACTCGTCCACTGAAGCTTTCTTT. J is TRBJ1-1 and V is TRBV5-1, with unresolved D. V was pared by 0 bases and J by 4 bases, with 10 bases between. CDR1 is SGHRS, CDR2 YFSETQ, per germline. The CDR3 spans 14 residues. The full variable domain, rest sourced from reference TRBV5-1 and TRBJ1-1, is KAGVTQTPRYLIKTRGQQVTLSCSPISGHRSVSWYQQTPGQGLQFLFEYFSETQRNKGNFPGRFSGRQFSNSRSEMNVSTLELGDSALYLCASSLDYSSTEAFFGQGTRLTVV.

This clonotype was seen only a few times. The chain links TRBV5-1 to TRBJ2-7; the match to TRBD1 covers 7 bases. Trimming took 2 bases from V and 3 from J; bases not matched to a gene: 5. Germline lookup yields CDR1 SGHRS and CDR2 YFSETQ. The CDR3 runs 14 residues. Written as DNA, the CDR3 is TGCGCCAGCAGCTTTGGACAGGATTTCTACGAGCAGTACTTC. As protein: CASSFGQDFYEQYF.

This clonotype was recorded a few times. This chain links TRBV29-1 with TRBJ1-5; the D gene is possibly TRBD1 (5 bases). V lost 5 bases, J lost 11 bases, and 16 bases lay in between. Germline values: CDR1 SQVTM, CDR2 ANQGSEA. CDR3 length: 12 residues. CDR3 coding DNA: TGCAGCGTTCGCAGTCCGGGGGGATCCCAGCATTTT. This encodes CSVRSPGGSQHF.

This chain uses TRBV4-1 with TRBJ2-1; D may correspond to TRBD1 or TRBD2 (5 bases each). CDR1 is MGHRA, CDR2 YSYEKL, per germline. The CDR3 has 16 amino acids. V was shortened by 6 bases and J by 2 bases, with 17 bases between the two germline ends. The CDR3 sequence is CASSRGESPPYNEQFF. The DNA of the CDR3 is TGCGCCAGCAGTCGAGGGGAGTCGCCGCCCTACAATGAGCAGTTCTTC.